Below are 32 T cell receptor beta chains sequenced from a single sample in a study of shared clonotypes between healthy human individuals (dated by TCRdb to 2019 to 2021). The method was the immunoSEQ multiplex PCR assay. TCRdb stores this immuneACCESS table with in-frame sequences only. Part of the clones is absent; in the studies checked, under half of the shortfall reflects unresolved V genes, and no reason is known for the rest. The sample includes a few million clones, with more than 90% observed a single time. The leading ten clones occupy under 0.15% of the sample. The sample was naive CD4+ T cells sorted from blood. The sample's cell subset or site label is to be understood as: CD45RA+ positively selected. The source is a young man in good health.

This chain uses TRBV6-6 with TRBJ2-7, with unresolved D. Trimming removed 4 bases from V and 6 bases from J, with 7 bases in between. CDR3 size: 11 residues. Per the germline V gene, CDR1 is MNHNY and CDR2 is SVGAGI (reference sequence). The CDR3 nucleotides read TGTGCCAGCAGTTTAGAGCGCGAGCAGTACTTC. This encodes CASSLEREQYF.

V is TRBV28 and J is TRBJ1-3, with 9 bases fitting TRBD1. Germline V gene data show CDR1 as MDHEN and CDR2 as SYDVKM. There are 14 residues in the CDR3. V dropped 5 bases and J dropped 6; count of bases not matched to a gene: 5. The CDR3 DNA sequence: TGTGCCAGCAGTAGTGGGGACAGGGTAAACACCATATATTTT. Translation: CASSSGDRVNTIYF. Filled out from reference TRBV28 and TRBJ1-3, the complete variable domain reads DVKVTQSSRYLVKRTGEKVFLECVQDMDHENMFWYRQDPGLGLRLIYFSYDVKMKEKGDIPEGYSVSREKKERFSLILESASTNQTSMYLCASSSGDRVNTIYFGEGSWLTVV.

Comments on this clone: Additional DNA sequences in this sample encode the identical CDR3. The V call is TRBV5-1, the J call TRBJ1-4; D perhaps matches TRBD1 (5 bases). This CDR3 is 14 amino acids long. CDR1 is SGHRS and CDR2 is YFSETQ in the germline V gene. Trimming removed 0 bases at V and 3 bases at J, with 6 bases between. The CDR3 loop reads CASSLVGANEKLFF. In nucleotides, the CDR3 is TGCGCCAGCAGCTTGGTGGGGGCTAATGAAAAACTGTTTTTT.

Regarding this clone: The same CDR3 is also encoded by other DNA sequences in this sample. The rearrangement links TRBV20-1 to TRBJ2-1; 9 nucleotides align to TRBD1. V trimming: 4 bases; J trimming: 13 bases; junction bases outside the gene matches: 2. Germline assignment: CDR1 DFQATT and CDR2 SNEGSKA (reference sequence). This CDR3 has 10 residues. CDR3 bases: TGCAGTGCTAACAGGGGGCAACAGTTCTTC. Translated, it gives CSANRGQQFF.

This sequence joins TRBV19 and TRBJ1-1; D gene uncertain. The CDR3 has 13 amino acids. The V gene's germline CDR1 is LNHDA and CDR2 SQIVND (reference sequence). V dropped 5 bases and J dropped 1 base, with 8 bases sitting between them. The CDR3 coding sequence is TGTGCCAGTAGTCATCTTGGGAACACTGAAGCTTTCTTT. It yields the protein CASSHLGNTEAFF.

The genes are TRBV23-1 and TRBJ1-5; D is uncertain. TRBV23-1 is an ORF for which the function is uncertain. This CDR3 region has 16 residues. V was cut by 4 bases and J by 0 bases, with 13 bases left in between. DNA for the CDR3: TGCGCCAGCAGTCCAAAGGTCCAAATTAGCAATCAGCCCCAGCATTTT. This translates into CASSPKVQISNQPQHF.

V usage is TRBV9 and J usage is TRBJ1-4; possible D gene TRBD1, 6 bases. The germline gives CDR1 SGDLS, CDR2 YYNGEE. Trimming pared 4 bases from V and 5 bases from J, leaving 15 bases between. This CDR3 is 15 amino acids long. CDR3 protein: CASSPIGQKNEKLFF. The CDR3 DNA follows: TGTGCCAGCAGCCCCATCGGACAGAAAAATGAAAAACTGTTTTTT.

This clone was found once. This rearrangement joins TRBV27 to TRBJ1-6, with TRBD1 identical over 12 bases. V gave up 4 bases and J gave up 5 bases; unmatched junction bases: 6. Germline assignment: CDR1 MNHEY and CDR2 SMNVEV (reference sequence). CDR3 length: 17 amino acids. CDR3 sequence reads: CASSWAGTGGNNSPLHF. In DNA form, the CDR3 reads TGTGCCAGCAGTTGGGCCGGGACAGGGGGCAATAATTCACCCCTCCACTTT.

This chain connects TRBV5-1 to TRBJ2-2; TRBD2 agrees at 8 bases. V trimming: 0 bases; J trimming: 6 bases; junction bases outside the gene matches: 22. CDR3 length: 21 amino acids. Germline CDR1 and CDR2: SGHRS and YFSETQ. The DNA of the CDR3 is TGCGCCAGCAGCTTGGTGGTGAACAGCGGGAGCGGTATTGGTCCCCCCGGGGAGCTGTTTTTT. Translated: CASSLVVNSGSGIGPPGELFF.

The chain joins TRBV18 to TRBJ2-1; D could derive from TRBD1 or TRBD2 (6 bases each). Trimming left V 2 bases short and J 2 bases short, with 16 bases between. Germline lookup yields CDR1 KGHSH and CDR2 LQKENI. The CDR3 has 17 residues. As DNA, the CDR3 is TGTGCCAGCTCACCAATACGGGGGCCTAGCGCCTACAATGAGCAGTTCTTC. Protein: CASSPIRGPSAYNEQFF.

The chain joins TRBV20-1 to TRBJ1-3; D gene ambiguous. The germline gives CDR1 DFQATT, CDR2 SNEGSKA (reference sequence). V was clipped by 7 bases and J by 7 bases, with 11 bases between them. There are 11 residues in the CDR3. The CDR3 loop reads CSVPVDNTIYF. For the CDR3, the DNA is TGCAGTGTCCCAGTTGACAACACCATATATTTT.

The chain couples TRBV28 to TRBJ1-2; 10 nucleotides match TRBD1. The length of the CDR3 is 16 residues. Losses at the gene ends were 3 bases for V and 7 bases for J; bases not matched to a gene: 11. Germline CDR1 and CDR2: MDHEN and SYDVKM. The CDR3 reads CASSLSLGTGEAGYTF. DNA for the CDR3: TGTGCCAGCAGTTTGAGTCTCGGGACAGGGGAGGCTGGCTACACCTTC.

Concerning this clone itself: Other DNA sequences of this sample code for an identical CDR3. This chain connects TRBV7-2 to TRBJ2-2, with TRBD2 as a possible D gene (5 bases). V dropped 2 bases and J dropped 1 base, with 5 bases sitting between them. The CDR3 is 14 residues long. Per the germline V gene, CDR1 is SGHTA and CDR2 is FQGNSA. The CDR3, as DNA: TGTGCCAGCAGCTTAAGCGGGAACACCGGGGAGCTGTTTTTT. Protein sequence: CASSLSGNTGELFF.

This chain uses TRBV6-1 with TRBJ2-2; no firm D call. The V gene lost 2 bases and the J gene lost 2 bases, with 9 bases spanning the gap. Germline CDR1 MNHNS, CDR2 SASEGT. This CDR3 is 15 amino acids long. CDR3 nucleotide sequence: TGTGCCAGCAGTGAAATTGGTCGAAACACCGGGGAGCTGTTTTTT. This gives the protein CASSEIGRNTGELFF.

The rearrangement uses TRBV10-3 and TRBJ2-3; 10 nucleotides agree with TRBD2. With V trimmed by 8 bases and J by 1 base, 18 bases remained unmatched. The germline gives CDR1 ENHRY, CDR2 SYGVKD. This CDR3 region has 19 residues. The chain's CDR3 is CAIGSSGSNSELRTDTQYF. Here the CDR3 DNA reads TGTGCCATCGGATCTAGCGGGAGCAATTCAGAGCTTCGCACAGATACGCAGTATTTT.

In its sample, this clone was seen once. The chain has TRBV2 and TRBJ2-5; 13 bases fit TRBD2. CDR1 is SNHLY, CDR2 FYNNEI, per germline. V was clipped by 7 bases and J by 0 bases; unmatched bases: 5. This CDR3 is 16 amino acids long. The chain's CDR3 is CASILTSGRYQETQYF. Here the CDR3 DNA reads TGTGCCAGCATTCTGACTAGCGGGAGGTACCAAGAGACCCAGTACTTC.

V is TRBV27 and J is TRBJ2-5, with TRBD1 matching 7 bases. The V segment lost 5 bases and the J segment 5 bases; nucleotides outside the gene matches: 8. The CDR3 extends over 14 amino acids. CDR1 is MNHEY, CDR2 SMNVEV, per germline (reference sequence). CDR3 amino acids: CASSGQGVGETQYF. The CDR3 nucleotides are TGTGCCAGCAGTGGGCAGGGGGTAGGTGAGACCCAGTACTTC.

This clone was recorded only once. J is TRBJ2-7 and V is TRBV10-2, with 11 bases identical to TRBD2. Per germline, CDR1 WSHSY and CDR2 SAAADI. There are 14 residues in the CDR3. With 7 bases clipped from V and 7 bases from J, the junction kept 9 bases outside the gene matches. The CDR3 DNA is TGCGCCAGCAACACCGGGACTAGCGGACGGGAGCAGTACTTC. Protein: CASNTGTSGREQYF.

The rearrangement uses TRBV18 and TRBJ2-5; no firm D call. Germline V gene data show CDR1 as KGHSH and CDR2 as LQKENI. There are 15 residues in the CDR3. The germline V and J ends were trimmed by 4 bases and 1 base, with 13 bases remaining between them. The chain's CDR3 is CASSQNLGSQETQYF. The DNA of the CDR3 is TGTGCCAGCTCACAGAACTTAGGGTCCCAAGAGACCCAGTACTTC.

The rearrangement uses TRBV4-1 and TRBJ2-7; D call uncertain. Germline V gene data show CDR1 as MGHRA and CDR2 as YSYEKL. CDR3 length: 17 amino acids. The ends were cut back, 0 bases at V and 2 bases at J, with 17 bases in the middle. The CDR3 spells CASSQDEGEDRTYEQYF. The CDR3 coding sequence is TGCGCCAGCAGCCAAGATGAAGGAGAGGACCGTACCTACGAGCAGTACTTC.

The chain recombines TRBV5-1 with TRBJ2-3; D may be TRBD2 (5 bases). The germline V gene has CDR1 SGHRS and CDR2 YFSETQ. The CDR3 totals 16 residues. V gave up 2 bases and J gave up 0 bases, with 13 bases separating them. CDR3 residues: CASSLLGTTSTDTQYF. CDR3 DNA sequence: TGCGCCAGCAGCTTACTAGGTACAACTAGCACAGATACGCAGTATTTT.

V usage is TRBV2 and J usage is TRBJ2-1; 7 bases align to TRBD2. V lost 7 bases and J lost 7; bases outside the gene matches: 13. This CDR3 region has 15 residues. Germline-derived CDR1 and CDR2 are SNHLY and FYNNEI. DNA for the CDR3: TGTGCCAGCACTATATACGGCGGGAGTATGAATGAGCAGTTCTTC. As protein: CASTIYGGSMNEQFF.

CDR3 in amino acids: CAWMLLGTDTQYF. Written as DNA, the CDR3 is TGTGCCTGGATGCTTCTGGGGACAGATACGCAGTATTTT. The rearrangement uses TRBV30 and TRBJ2-3; D remains unclear. From germline, CDR1 is GTSNPN and CDR2 SVGIG (reference sequence). V lost 4 bases to trimming and J lost 3 bases, with 11 bases between them. The CDR3 consists of 13 residues.

This CDR3 reads CASSPDRTDNSPLHF. Here the CDR3 DNA reads TGCGCCAGCAGCCCCGACAGAACCGATAATTCACCCCTCCACTTT. The chain employs TRBV5-1 and TRBJ1-6; tentatively, D is TRBD1 (5 bases). The CDR3 sequence is 15 residues long. Trimming took 4 bases from V and 5 from J, leaving 13 bases between them. Germline V gene data show CDR1 as SGHRS and CDR2 as YFSETQ.

The table lists this clone with a count of one. The V and J genes are TRBV5-4 and TRBJ2-1; 8 nucleotides line up with TRBD2. Per the germline V gene, CDR1 is SGHNT and CDR2 is YYREEE (reference sequence). CDR3 length: 15 amino acids. V lost 0 bases to trimming and J lost 5 bases; unmatched junction nucleotides: 4. This CDR3 is CASSLDSGGHNEQFF. The CDR3 DNA follows: TGTGCCAGCAGCTTGGACAGCGGGGGTCACAATGAGCAGTTCTTC.

This chain links TRBV5-4 with TRBJ1-3; D call uncertain. V lost 4 bases and J lost 1, with 3 bases in between. Germline assignment: CDR1 SGHNT and CDR2 YYREEE (reference sequence). CDR3 length equals 12 residues. The CDR3 sequence is CASSASGNTIYF. CDR3 DNA: TGTGCCAGCAGCGCGTCTGGAAACACCATATATTTT.

The chain combines TRBV7-2 with TRBJ2-3; tentative D call: TRBD1 (5 bases). V was cut by 3 bases and J by 2 bases, with 6 bases left in between. Looked up from germline, CDR1 is SGHTA and CDR2 is FQGNSA. The CDR3 runs to 13 residues. Written as DNA, the CDR3 is TGTGCCAGCAGCTTCAGGGTCACAGATACGCAGTATTTT. As protein: CASSFRVTDTQYF. Supplemented by reference TRBV7-2 and TRBJ2-3, the full variable domain reads GAGVSQSPSNKVTEKGKDVELRCDPISGHTALYWYRQSLGQGLEFLIYFQGNSAPDKSGLPSDRFSAERTGGSVSTLTIQRTQQEDSAVYLCASSFRVTDTQYFGPGTRLTVL.

Only one count was recorded for this clone. The chain uses TRBV18 and TRBJ2-7; D could derive from TRBD1 or TRBD2 (6 bases each). V was shortened by 6 bases and J by 6 bases, with 18 bases between the two germline ends. The CDR3 has 14 amino acids. The germline CDR1 and CDR2 sequences are KGHSH and LQKENI. CDR3 residues: CASSSMAGEVEQYF. CDR3 nucleotides: TGTGCCAGCTCTTCCATGGCAGGGGAGGTCGAGCAGTACTTC.

In its sample, this clone was seen once. J is TRBJ2-2 and V is TRBV4-2; TRBD2 matches at 8 bases. Germline V lookup: CDR1 LGHNA, CDR2 YNFKEQ. V shed 1 base, J shed 2 bases, and the junction held 9 bases outside the gene matches. CDR3 length equals 18 residues. The CDR3 DNA sequence: TGTGCCAGCAGCCAAGGTGTCCCAGCGGGGGCCAACACCGGGGAGCTGTTTTTT. Translated, it gives CASSQGVPAGANTGELFF.

This clone occurred once. V is TRBV9 and J is TRBJ2-1; the D gene is possibly TRBD2 (7 bases). Deletions cut 0 bases from V and 7 bases from J, with 20 bases between. Germline V CDR1 and CDR2: SGDLS, YYNGEE. CDR3 length: 17 amino acids. The CDR3, as DNA: TGTGCCAGCAGCGTAGCTGTGGGGGGGGCCTTACGGAATGAGCAGTTCTTC. It yields the protein CASSVAVGGALRNEQFF.

J is TRBJ2-7 and V is TRBV11-1, with 10 bases lining up with TRBD2. Germline V CDR1 and CDR2: SGHAT, FQDESV (reference sequence). The CDR3 has 15 residues. V lost 6 bases, J lost 4 bases, and 9 bases stayed unmatched. The CDR3 loop reads CASSLSGGAAYEQYF. The CDR3 region has the DNA TGTGCCAGCAGTCTAAGCGGGGGGGCCGCGTACGAGCAGTACTTC.

The chain employs TRBV11-2 and TRBJ1-1, with a weak D call TRBD1 (6 bases). CDR1 is SGHAT, CDR2 FQNNGV, per germline. This CDR3 contains 16 residues. The V end was cut by 4 bases, the J end by 1 base, with 16 bases between. DNA of the CDR3: TGTGCCAGCAGCTCGCGGGGGGGCAGAGCGAACACTGAAGCTTTCTTT. Its translation: CASSSRGGRANTEAFF. Supplemented by reference TRBV11-2 and TRBJ1-1, the full variable domain reads EAGVAQSPRYKIIEKRQSVAFWCNPISGHATLYWYQQILGQGPKLLIQFQNNGVVDDSQLPKDRFSAERLKGVDSTLKIQPAKLEDSAVYLCASSSRGGRANTEAFFGQGTRLTVV.